This is a list of T cell receptor beta chains from one sample in a study of shared clonotypes between healthy human individuals. Sequencing was performed with immunoSEQ multiplex PCR; in TCRdb, only in-frame clones are kept and a portion is missing. The profile shows 660,000 or so clones, about 96% of them singletons. The specimen was naive CD8+ T cells sorted from blood. The receptors originated from a woman younger than 45 in good health. Both conserved end residues are part of each CDR3.

15	TRBV7-9	TRBJ2-3	CATKGVAQSTDTQYF
12	TRBV10-1	TRBJ2-7	CASTGTGNEQYF
15	TRBV28	TRBJ2-3	CASALENPSTDTQYF
16	TRBV4-1	TRBJ2-5	CASSQDHPTYQETQYF
17	TRBV13	TRBJ2-3	CASSATRTSGSTDTQYF
15	TRBV11-2	TRBJ2-5	CASRSFGTTQETQYF
14	TRBV27	TRBJ2-7	CASSLLPAPHEQYF
12	TRBV5-4	TRBJ2-7	CASSADNYEQYF
16	TRBV4-2	TRBJ1-1	CASSQTSTGRNTEAFF
14	TRBV27	TRBJ1-1	CASSFSRRNTEAFF
13	TRBV27	TRBJ2-7	CASKSGFPYEQYF
18	TRBV5-1	TRBJ1-5	CASSLVPPWEGEDQPQHF
15	TRBV27	TRBJ2-7	CASSLLPGLSYEQYF
13	TRBV15	TRBJ2-2	CATSTVNTGELFF
13	TRBV27	TRBJ2-7	CASSSGISYEQYF
18	TRBV19	TRBJ1-1	CASSTRRMQEEMNTEAFF
14	TRBV5-5	TRBJ1-1	CASSLETANTEAFF
14	TRBV28	TRBJ2-1	CASSWDRARNEQFF
14	TRBV28	TRBJ2-7	CASSARDVSYEQYF
12	TRBV7-9	TRBJ1-1	CASIGMYTEAFF
17	TRBV7-2	TRBJ1-5	CASSLLSGGGSNQPQHF
15	TRBV27	TRBJ2-7	CASSLSWGGMSEQYF
12	TRBV2	TRBJ2-1	CASSLFKNEQFF
12	TRBV19	TRBJ2-7	CASSEHGHEQYF
12	TRBV28	TRBJ2-7	CASLDTAYEQYF
17	TRBV19	TRBJ1-2	CASSIDLSREGFYGYTF
14	TRBV7-9	TRBJ2-7	CASSLGGIVYEQYF
12	TRBV29-1	NA	CSVVTGGYEQYF
16	TRBV7-8	TRBJ2-7	CASSLDASTQSYEQYF
12	TRBV6-4	TRBJ1-2	CASSDGPGGYTF
14	TRBV5-6	TRBJ1-5	CASSLWAANQPQHF
15	TRBV2	TRBJ2-7	CASSGAGILLFEQYF
14	TRBV13	TRBJ2-7	CASSLAGTSYEQYF
15	TRBV11-2	TRBJ2-7	CASSLHRTSSYEQYF
16	TRBV28	TRBJ1-3	CASSRWTGGSGNTIYF
12	TRBV29-1	TRBJ2-7	CSVERQRGEQYF
16	TRBV11-2	TRBJ1-1	CASSSRPRRRNTEAFF
16	TRBV6-5	TRBJ2-5	CASSYGLAGDQETQYF
14	TRBV30	TRBJ2-7	CAWSTVAGDYEQYF
13	TRBV29-1	TRBJ1-1	CSVEGGWGTEAFF